This is a list of T cell receptor beta chains from one sample in a study of blood T cell repertoires in COVID-19. The table came from immunoSEQ multiplex PCR; TCRdb's copy has only in-frame clones and leaves some out. Of approximately 100,000 clones in the sample, roughly nine tenths are singletons; the top ten hold about 4.2%. The specimen was peripheral blood. These receptors were taken from a man aged 70 or older with acute or convalescent COVID-19. Both conserved end residues are trimmed from each CDR3. The order of the fields is J gene, V gene, D gene, CDR3 protein. D genes are given only for firm matches.

TRBJ2-5	TRBV7-2	TRBD2	ASSRSGTSGGLQETQY
TRBJ1-2	TRBV28	TRBD1	ASSLTGGLAGT
TRBJ1-4	TRBV5-4	.	ASSLKGGQSGEKLF
TRBJ1-1	TRBV7-8	.	ASSLGRNTEAF
TRBJ1-2	TRBV5-5	TRBD1	ASSVDLGQGNYGYT
TRBJ1-6	TRBV5-1	TRBD1	ASSSTGNTYNSPLH
TRBJ2-2	TRBV19	.	ASSIGAGAGELF
TRBJ1-1	TRBV19	.	ASSLPGRGGDTEAF
TRBJ1-5	TRBV3-1/TRBV3-2	.	ASSQDHVPQPQH
TRBJ1-4	TRBV3-1/TRBV3-2	TRBD1	ASSQVRQGTNEKLF
TRBJ1-6	TRBV5-1	.	ASSLGPQGSPLH
TRBJ2-2	TRBV5-1	TRBD1	ASSFPRDRNTGELF
TRBJ1-1	TRBV19	.	ASSPRVTEAF
TRBJ2-3	TRBV19	TRBD1	ASSSGGLDTQY
TRBJ1-1	TRBV2	.	ASSENPGSGTEAF
TRBJ2-7	TRBV28	TRBD2	ASSLAGGPYEQY
TRBJ1-5	TRBV19	.	ASSPGVNNQPQH